Below, 16 T cell receptor beta chains from the same sample are listed, as sequenced in a study of T cell changes during pregnancy in multiple sclerosis. Measured with immunoSEQ multiplex PCR; TCRdb has only the in-frame clones, and not every one. This sample has tens of thousands of clones, with 92% found just once. The source was CD8+ T cells from peripheral blood mononuclear cells, collected in the third trimester of pregnancy. These receptors were taken from a female donor with multiple sclerosis, enrolled in a pregnancy study.

The chain carries TRBV7-9 and TRBJ2-3; TRBD1 is a possible D gene (6 bases). This CDR3 has 15 amino acids. Trimming left V 6 bases short and J 4 bases short, with 17 bases between. Looked up from germline, CDR1 is SEHNR and CDR2 is FQNEAQ (reference sequence). The CDR3 sequence is CASSPRDTLPDTQYF. As DNA, the CDR3 is TGTGCCAGCAGTCCAAGGGACACCTTACCAGATACGCAGTATTTT. The complete variable domain, with remaining parts taken from reference TRBV7-9 and TRBJ2-3, reads DTGVSQNPRHKITKRGQNVTFRCDPISEHNRLYWYRQTLGQGPEFLTYFQNEAQLEKSRLLSDRFSAERPKGSFSTLEIQRTEQGDSAMYLCASSPRDTLPDTQYFGPGTRLTVL.

The rearrangement joins TRBV7-8 to TRBJ2-7; 12 bases agree with TRBD2. Germline values: CDR1 SGHVS, CDR2 FQNEAQ. Unmatched junction bases numbered 3, after V lost 3 bases and J lost 6 bases. The CDR3 loop spans 14 amino acids. The CDR3 reads CASSFLLAGGEQYF. CDR3 nucleotide sequence: TGTGCCAGCAGCTTCTTACTAGCGGGAGGCGAGCAGTACTTC.

The V call is TRBV16, the J call TRBJ2-2, with TRBD2 matching over 12 bases. The CDR3 totals 15 residues. The junction had 0 bases not matched to a gene; V was cut back by 2 bases and J by 5 bases. The V gene's germline CDR1 is KGHSY and CDR2 FQNENV. As DNA, the CDR3 is TGTGCCAGCAGCCAAGGGACTAGCGGGACCGGGGAGCTGTTTTTT. It encodes CASSQGTSGTGELFF. Using reference TRBV16 and TRBJ2-2 for the parts outside the CDR3, the full variable domain is GEEVAQTPKHLVRGEGQKAKLYCAPIKGHSYVFWYQQVLKNEFKFLISFQNENVFDETGMPKERFSAKCLPNSPCSLEIQATKLEDSAVYFCASSQGTSGTGELFFGEGSRLTVL.

This clone was picked up a small number of times. The V gene is TRBV4-3, the J gene TRBJ2-2; 14 bases match TRBD2. This CDR3 region has 19 residues. Unmatched junction bases numbered 9, after V lost 1 base and J lost 5 bases. Germline V gene data show CDR1 as LGHNA and CDR2 as YSLEER. The CDR3 bases are TGCGCCAGCAGCCAAGTGGGACTAGCGGGAGTTATCGGGACCGGGGAGCTGTTTTTT. Protein product: CASSQVGLAGVIGTGELFF.

This clone was seen just once. The chain recombines TRBV4-3 with TRBJ2-7; 8 bases line up with TRBD2. The CDR3 contains 16 residues. Germline values: CDR1 LGHNA, CDR2 YSLEER. V lost 1 base, J lost 3 bases, and 8 bases stayed unmatched. The CDR3 bases are TGCGCCAGCAGCCAAGGTCTACCTAGCGGGTACTACGAGCAGTACTTC. Encoded protein: CASSQGLPSGYYEQYF.

The J gene is TRBJ1-2, the V gene TRBV27, with 7 bases fitting TRBD1. The J segment lost 5 bases and the V segment lost 3 bases, leaving 3 bases of the junction unmatched. The germline V gene encodes CDR1 MNHEY and CDR2 SMNVEV (reference sequence). The CDR3 spans 13 residues. CDR3 region: CASSFQGQYGYTF. CDR3 nucleotide sequence: TGTGCCAGCAGTTTTCAGGGACAGTATGGCTACACCTTC.

The CDR3 region has the DNA TGTGCCAGCAGCTTGGCGGGAGGATTCAATCAGCCCCAGCATTTT. Translated, it gives CASSLAGGFNQPQHF. The V and J genes are TRBV5-6 and TRBJ1-5; D is unclear. Germline CDR1 is SGHDT and CDR2 is YYEEEE. V lost 0 bases and J lost 3, with 10 bases in between. This CDR3 comprises 15 residues.

This clone was seen a few times. V and J are TRBV4-2 and TRBJ2-3; 9 bases agree with TRBD2. The trim removed 5 bases at V and 6 bases at J, leaving 15 bases unmatched. Germline CDR1 is LGHNA and CDR2 is YNFKEQ. The CDR3 consists of 17 residues. The CDR3 protein is CASSTSHSSGNVDTQYF. As DNA, the CDR3 is TGTGCCAGCAGCACCAGTCACTCTAGCGGGAATGTGGATACGCAGTATTTT.

The V call is TRBV6-6, the J call TRBJ2-2; 8 bases are shared with TRBD2. This CDR3 region has 15 residues. Germline CDR1 reads MNHNY; CDR2 reads SVGAGI (reference sequence). V shed 6 bases, J shed 7 bases, and the junction held 10 bases outside the gene matches. In nucleotides, the CDR3 is TGTGCCAGCAGGGTGAGCGGGAGAAACGGCGGGGAGCTGTTTTTT. This encodes CASRVSGRNGGELFF.

The rearrangement links TRBV7-9 to TRBJ2-7, with 10 bases identical to TRBD1. V trimming: 4 bases; J trimming: 4 bases; junction bases outside the gene matches: 7. CDR3 length: 15 residues. In germline, CDR1 is SEHNR, CDR2 FQNEAQ (reference sequence). CDR3 sequence: CASSSSGTGEYEQYF. CDR3 coding DNA: TGTGCCAGCAGCTCATCCGGGACAGGGGAATACGAGCAGTACTTC.

This clone has just a few counts. This chain connects TRBV9 to TRBJ1-1; D is perhaps TRBD1 (5 bases). This CDR3 is 14 amino acids long. V lost 3 bases, J lost 1 base, and 10 bases lay in between. Germline values: CDR1 SGDLS, CDR2 YYNGEE. The CDR3 nucleotides are TGTGCCAGCAGCGACGGGGGGGGGAACACTGAAGCTTTCTTT. This codes for CASSDGGGNTEAFF.

The rearrangement uses TRBV5-1 and TRBJ1-1; 8 bases map to TRBD1. This CDR3 comprises 15 residues. V dropped 1 base and J dropped 1; count of bases not matched to a gene: 3. CDR1 and CDR2 from the germline V gene are SGHRS and YFSETQ. The CDR3 spells CASSLKQGGNTEAFF. The CDR3 DNA reads TGCGCCAGCAGCTTGAAACAGGGGGGGAACACTGAAGCTTTCTTT. The variable domain in full, completed from reference TRBV5-1 and TRBJ1-1, reads KAGVTQTPRYLIKTRGQQVTLSCSPISGHRSVSWYQQTPGQGLQFLFEYFSETQRNKGNFPGRFSGRQFSNSRSEMNVSTLELGDSALYLCASSLKQGGNTEAFFGQGTRLTVV.

The chain has TRBV29-1 and TRBJ1-5; D is unclear. The germline CDR1 and CDR2 sequences are SQVTM and ANQGSEA. The V end was cut by 4 bases, the J end by 6 bases, with 13 bases between. The length of the CDR3 is 13 residues. The CDR3 protein is CSVGGTEGQPQHF. CDR3 in DNA: TGCAGCGTTGGTGGAACGGAGGGTCAGCCCCAGCATTTT.

In DNA, the CDR3 is TGTGCCAGCAGTTTATATGAGGGGGAGCAGCCCCAGCATTTT. It translates to CASSLYEGEQPQHF. This chain connects TRBV28 to TRBJ1-5; tentatively, D is TRBD1 (6 bases). Germline lookup yields CDR1 MDHEN and CDR2 SYDVKM. The CDR3 consists of 14 residues. V was cut by 1 base and J by 7 bases, with 11 bases left in between.

Regarding this clone: A read error may account for a junction end that differs from germline. The chain recombines TRBV7-7 with TRBJ2-1; D is ambiguous. Germline CDR1 reads SSHAT; CDR2 reads FNYEAQ (reference sequence). This CDR3 region has 13 residues. The CDR3: CASSLATTAEQFF. The CDR3 bases are TGTGCTAGCAGCTTAGCCACTACGGCTGAGCAGTTCTTC. The whole variable domain, filled in from reference TRBV7-7 and TRBJ2-1, reads GAGVSQSPRYKVTKRGQDVTLRCDPISSHATLYWYQQALGQGPEFLTYFNYEAQPDKSGLPSDRFSAERPEGSISTLTIQRTEQRDSAMYRCASSLATTAEQFFGPGTRLTVL.

J is TRBJ2-2 and V is TRBV9; 7 nucleotides align to TRBD1. Losses at the gene ends were 3 bases for V and 3 bases for J; bases not matched to a gene: 8. Germline V lookup: CDR1 SGDLS, CDR2 YYNGEE. The CDR3 sequence is 16 residues long. In DNA form, the CDR3 reads TGTGCCAGCAGCGCGTCCGAACAGGGGTACACCGGGGAGCTGTTTTTT. Translation gives CASSASEQGYTGELFF. The whole variable domain, remainder taken from reference TRBV9 and TRBJ2-2, is DSGVTQTPKHLITATGQRVTLRCSPRSGDLSVYWYQQSLDQGLQFLIQYYNGEERAKGNILERFSAQQFPDLHSELNLSSLELGDSALYFCASSASEQGYTGELFFGEGSRLTVL.